This entry describes one T cell receptor beta chain. Its antigen is unidentified. The CDR3 is 12 amino acids. The germline V and J ends were trimmed by 6 bases and 3 bases, with 9 bases remaining between them. Whenever a sample was processed, at least 6 million PBMCs were isolated. These data are taken from a study of blood T cells in healthy people across ages. Notes on the study in general: Naive CD4+ cells and diversity were both higher in long-lived donors than in aged donors. Expanded clonotype changes were possibly confounded by unknown donor CMV status. Considered underestimates were the diversity estimates obtained from one million T cells.

The use of a sample-barcoded 5' primer and a J-beta primer mix characterized a second PCR of roughly 7 to 12 cycles. Using its own MiXCR run on the 5' RACE reads, TCRdb lists one record per CDR3 protein. The table includes 700,000 to 950,000 distinct CDR3 sequences, 58% detected once. V and J are TRBV12-3 or TRBV12-4 and TRBJ2-7; D is undetermined. The sequenced material came from blood. The receptor was isolated from a man aged 25-45 years in good health. CDR3 coding DNA: TGTGCCAGCAGCCCGCACATCTACGAGCAGTACTTC. Encoded protein: CASSPHIYEQYF.